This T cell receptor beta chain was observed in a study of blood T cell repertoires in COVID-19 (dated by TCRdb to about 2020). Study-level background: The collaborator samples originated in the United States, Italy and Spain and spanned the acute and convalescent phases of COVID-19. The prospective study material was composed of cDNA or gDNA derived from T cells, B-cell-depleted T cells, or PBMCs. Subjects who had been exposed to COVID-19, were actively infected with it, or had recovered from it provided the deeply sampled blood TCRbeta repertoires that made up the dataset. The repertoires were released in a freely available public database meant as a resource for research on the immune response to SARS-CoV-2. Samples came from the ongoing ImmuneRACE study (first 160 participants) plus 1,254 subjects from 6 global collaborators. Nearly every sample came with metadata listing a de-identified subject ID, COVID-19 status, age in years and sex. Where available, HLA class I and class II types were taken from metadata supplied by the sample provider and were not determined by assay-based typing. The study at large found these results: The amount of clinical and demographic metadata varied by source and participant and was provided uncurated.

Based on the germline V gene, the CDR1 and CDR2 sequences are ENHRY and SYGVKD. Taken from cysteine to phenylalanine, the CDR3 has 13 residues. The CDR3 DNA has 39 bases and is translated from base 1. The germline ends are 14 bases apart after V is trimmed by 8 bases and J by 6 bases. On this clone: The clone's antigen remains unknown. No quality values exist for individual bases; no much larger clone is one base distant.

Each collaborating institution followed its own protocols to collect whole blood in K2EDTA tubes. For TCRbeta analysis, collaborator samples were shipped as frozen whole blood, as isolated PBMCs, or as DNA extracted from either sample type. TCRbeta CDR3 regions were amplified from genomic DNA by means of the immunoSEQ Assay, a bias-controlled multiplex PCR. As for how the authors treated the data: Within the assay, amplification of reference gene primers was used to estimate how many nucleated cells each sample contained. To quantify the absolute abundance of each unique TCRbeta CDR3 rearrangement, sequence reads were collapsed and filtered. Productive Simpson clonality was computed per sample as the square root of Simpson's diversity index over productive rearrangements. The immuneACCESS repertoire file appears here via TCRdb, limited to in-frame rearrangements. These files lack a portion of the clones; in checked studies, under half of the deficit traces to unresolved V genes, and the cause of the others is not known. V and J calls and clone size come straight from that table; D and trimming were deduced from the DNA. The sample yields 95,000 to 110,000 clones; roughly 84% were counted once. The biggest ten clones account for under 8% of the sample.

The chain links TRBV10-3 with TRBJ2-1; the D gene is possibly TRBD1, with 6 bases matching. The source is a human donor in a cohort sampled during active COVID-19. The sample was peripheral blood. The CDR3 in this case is CAIGAGASNEQFF. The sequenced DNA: TGTGCCATCGGAGCAGGGGCCTCCAATGAGCAGTTCTTC.